This note documents a single TCR beta chain sequence. Its antigen is unidentified. V was pared by 4 bases and J by 3 bases, with 14 bases between. The V gene's germline CDR1 is SGHRS and CDR2 YFSETQ. The CDR3 has 15 residues. This entry comes from a study of cytomegalovirus exposure and HLA in healthy donors. General observations from the study: The study found most TCR sequences rare, yet found some public TCRs in many donors. Presence/absence results assume similar sequencing depth per donor, which may not hold.

The PCR made use of 60 Vbeta and 13 Jbeta primers. Clones were sequenced by immunoSEQ multiplex PCR, and TCRdb holds only the in-frame ones, with some missing. In the table there are around 200,000 clones, around three quarters of which are singletons. The receptor was derived from a woman aged 45-60 years in good health and CMV-seronegative. The sample consisted of PBMCs. The chain links TRBV5-1 to TRBJ2-1, with D maybe TRBD1 (5 bases). In DNA, the CDR3 is TGCGCCAGCAGCCTGAATAGGGGTTACTACAATGAGCAGTTCTTC. As protein: CASSLNRGYYNEQFF. Based on the CDR3 plus reference TRBV5-1 and TRBJ2-1, the full variable domain is KAGVTQTPRYLIKTRGQQVTLSCSPISGHRSVSWYQQTPGQGLQFLFEYFSETQRNKGNFPGRFSGRQFSNSRSEMNVSTLELGDSALYLCASSLNRGYYNEQFFGPGTRLTVL.